The T cell receptor beta chain under discussion was sequenced for a study of monozygotic twins with inflammatory bowel disease. One entry per CDR3 protein, without DNA, is what TCRdb gives after re-calling the 5' RACE reads. This sample contains 200,000 to 250,000 distinct CDR3 sequences. The CDR3 length is 15 residues. The germline CDR1 and CDR2 sequences are SGHDT and YYEEEE. This TCR was sampled from a human donor with ulcerative colitis or Crohn's disease, or a healthy co-twin of an affected twin (not recorded which). Sequenced: blood. The chain carries TRBV5-6 and TRBJ2-3; TCRdb designates TRBD2, a call that cannot be tested without DNA. The CDR3 spells CASIPGLEVTDTQYF.